This TCR beta chain was captured in a study of blood T cells in healthy people across ages. Then a second PCR, running roughly 7 to 11 cycles, was carried out with a sample-barcoded 5' primer and a J-beta primer mix. TCRdb fed the 5' RACE reads into MiXCR, producing one record per CDR3 protein. Among 1.5 million to 1.9 million distinct CDR3 sequences, 35% to 45% were seen once, and the ten largest hold around 4%. Collection of 8.5 to 10 milliliters of peripheral blood was performed for each donor. Trimming removed 2 bases from V and 6 bases from J, with 13 bases in between. This CDR3 region has 14 residues. Germline V gives CDR1 LGHNA, CDR2 YSLEER.

The sequence derives from a woman under 30 in good health. The material sequenced was blood. The J gene is TRBJ1-1, the V gene TRBV4-3; no clear D. The CDR3 DNA follows: TGCGCCAGCAGCCAACGGACCTCGTACGCTGAAGCTTTCTTT. Its protein is CASSQRTSYAEAFF.